Presented here are 7 T cell receptor beta chains from one specimen sequenced in a study of long-term antiretroviral therapy in people with HIV (dated by TCRdb to the early 2020s). The immunoSEQ hsTCRB v3.0 assay was used at survey level resolution to sequence the TRB variable region. TCRdb mirrors the immuneACCESS table, restricted to in-frame sequences. Some clones are absent from its copies; in checked studies, under half trace to an unresolved V gene, and the reason for the others is unknown. This sample has tens of thousands of clones in its table, and 80% to 85% of those were observed once. Roughly 10% of the sample is taken by the ten largest. This sample comprised unsorted PBMCs, obtained almost 2.9 years after starting antiretroviral therapy. Receptors were obtained from a man aged 30 to 39 with HIV.

The chain is built from TRBV28 and TRBJ1-1, with TRBD1 identical over 9 bases. The J segment lost 0 bases and the V segment lost 1 base, leaving 3 bases of the junction unmatched. The CDR3 length is 16 residues. In germline, CDR1 is MDHEN, CDR2 SYDVKM. CDR3 loop: CASSLFGTGMNTEAFF. The CDR3 nucleotides read TGTGCCAGCAGTTTATTCGGGACAGGGATGAACACTGAAGCTTTCTTT.

The rearrangement joins TRBV5-1 to TRBJ2-5, with D possibly called TRBD1 or TRBD2 (6 bases each). The CDR3 sequence is 15 residues long. CDR1 is SGHRS and CDR2 is YFSETQ in the germline V gene. Trimming removed 0 bases from V and 1 base from J, with 10 bases in between. This CDR3 is CASSLEGGFQETQYF. DNA of the CDR3: TGCGCCAGCAGCTTGGAGGGGGGTTTCCAAGAGACCCAGTACTTC.

This rearrangement joins TRBV7-8 to TRBJ2-2, with D maybe TRBD1 (5 bases). Per germline, CDR1 SGHVS and CDR2 FQNEAQ. Trimming took 1 base from V and 6 from J, leaving 9 bases between them. This CDR3 has 14 amino acids. The CDR3 protein is CASSLVQAAGELFF. For the CDR3, the DNA is TGTGCCAGCAGCTTAGTACAGGCGGCCGGGGAGCTGTTTTTT. The full variable domain, in which reference TRBV7-8 and TRBJ2-2 provide the parts outside the CDR3, is GAGVSQSPRYKVAKRGQDVALRCDPISGHVSLFWYQQALGQGPEFLTYFQNEAQLDKSGLPSDRFFAERPEGSVSTLKIQRTQQEDSAVYLCASSLVQAAGELFFGEGSRLTVL.

The chain joins TRBV7-9 to TRBJ2-1; the D is unclear. Looked up from germline, CDR1 is SEHNR and CDR2 is FQNEAQ (reference sequence). The V end lost 5 bases, the J end lost 1 base, and 12 bases lay between the germline ends. The length of the CDR3 is 15 residues. CDR3 residues: CASSLNVRSYNEQFF. In DNA form, the CDR3 reads TGTGCCAGCAGCCTGAATGTGAGATCCTACAATGAGCAGTTCTTC.

The rearrangement uses TRBV5-1 and TRBJ2-7; D unresolved. Germline V lookup: CDR1 SGHRS, CDR2 YFSETQ. The CDR3 extends over 12 amino acids. Trimming cost V 0 bases and J 5 bases, with 6 bases left between them. This chain's CDR3 is CASSLAPDEQYF. CDR3 DNA: TGCGCCAGCAGCTTGGCCCCTGACGAGCAGTACTTC.

The chain joins TRBV5-4 to TRBJ2-1; D possibly uses TRBD1 or TRBD2 (5 bases each). Per the germline V gene, CDR1 is SGHNT and CDR2 is YYREEE (reference sequence). Trimming pared 2 bases from V and 3 bases from J, leaving 18 bases between. This CDR3 is built from 17 residues. This CDR3 reads CASSFGIPGPNYNEQFF. In DNA form, the CDR3 reads TGTGCCAGCAGCTTTGGGATACCGGGGCCCAACTACAATGAGCAGTTCTTC.

The V call is TRBV10-1, the J call TRBJ2-3; possible D gene TRBD2, 6 bases. CDR1 is WNHNN and CDR2 is SYGVQD in the germline V gene (reference sequence). Trimming took off 3 bases at V and 2 bases at J, with 12 bases between the two ends. The CDR3 is 15 residues long. The CDR3 region is CASSELAENTDTQYF. The CDR3 nucleotides are TGCGCCAGCAGTGAATTAGCGGAAAACACAGATACGCAGTATTTT.